This is a list of T cell receptor beta chains from one sample in a study of T cell clonotyping in hematopoietic cell transplantation. Clones were read by immunoSEQ multiplex PCR, and TCRdb kept only the in-frame ones, dropping some. The data contain 35,000 to 45,000 clones, 95% of them singletons. The source was peripheral blood mononuclear cells, collected before stem cell transplant. The receptors originated from a man aged 40-50 years with chronic myeloid leukemia. Some clones in this sample may be carry-over from other donors' samples. The CDR3 runs from the conserved cysteine through the conserved F or W. Fields, in order: clone size, D gene, V gene, J gene, CDR3 DNA, CDR3 protein. The D gene is left open where the match is weak. Size tells how often a clone was seen (once, few, many) or the class of an expanded clone, and some rows leave it out.

clone size: .; D gene: .; V gene: TRBV11-3; J gene: TRBJ1-2; CDR3 DNA: TGTGCCAGCAGCTTTAAGGGCTCAGGCTATGGCTACACCTTC; CDR3 protein: CASSFKGSGYGYTF
clone size: once; D gene: TRBD1; V gene: TRBV11-2; J gene: TRBJ1-6; CDR3 DNA: TGTGCCAGCAGCTTAGTCGAGTGGACAGGGGATTCACCCCTCCACTTT; CDR3 protein: CASSLVEWTGDSPLHF
clone size: once; D gene: .; V gene: TRBV12-5; J gene: TRBJ1-5; CDR3 DNA: TGTGCTAGTGGCTGGGACATCGGGCAGCCCCAGCATTTT; CDR3 protein: CASGWDIGQPQHF
clone size: .; D gene: .; V gene: TRBV5-1; J gene: TRBJ1-6; CDR3 DNA: TGCGCCAGCAGCTTCTTCCCTGGGGATAATTCACCCCTCCACTTT; CDR3 protein: CASSFFPGDNSPLHF
clone size: .; D gene: TRBD2; V gene: TRBV28; J gene: TRBJ2-5; CDR3 DNA: TGTGCCAGCAGTTTCCGACGACTAGCGGTGCATCAAGAGACCCAGTACTTC; CDR3 protein: CASSFRRLAVHQETQYF
clone size: .; D gene: .; V gene: TRBV4-1; J gene: TRBJ2-7; CDR3 DNA: TGCGCCAGCAGCCAGGTCCTAAAGGGACAAGTCTACGAGCAGTACTTC; CDR3 protein: CASSQVLKGQVYEQYF
clone size: .; D gene: .; V gene: TRBV19; J gene: TRBJ2-2; CDR3 DNA: TGTGCCAGTAGTATAGCCGGGGCTTTCGGGGAGCTGTTTTTT; CDR3 protein: CASSIAGAFGELFF
clone size: once; D gene: TRBD1; V gene: TRBV6-6; J gene: TRBJ1-2; CDR3 DNA: TGTGCCAGCAGTTACTCGGGGGGACAGGGTGGCTATGGCTACACCTTC; CDR3 protein: CASSYSGGQGGYGYTF
clone size: once; D gene: .; V gene: TRBV13; J gene: TRBJ1-2; CDR3 DNA: TGTGCCAGCAGCTCCCAGCAGGGACACTATGGCTACACCTTC; CDR3 protein: CASSSQQGHYGYTF
clone size: .; D gene: .; V gene: TRBV11-2; J gene: TRBJ2-7; CDR3 DNA: TGTGCCAGCAGATTGGCCTACGAGCAGTACTTC; CDR3 protein: CASRLAYEQYF
clone size: .; D gene: .; V gene: TRBV14; J gene: TRBJ1-3; CDR3 DNA: TGTGCCAGCAGCCATGGTCCGGCAGGGAAAGCTGGAAACACCATATATTTT; CDR3 protein: CASSHGPAGKAGNTIYF
clone size: .; D gene: .; V gene: TRBV4-3; J gene: TRBJ1-5; CDR3 DNA: TGCGCCAGCAGCCTAGGGCAGGGGAATCAGCCCCAGCATTTT; CDR3 protein: CASSLGQGNQPQHF
clone size: .; D gene: TRBD1; V gene: TRBV11-3; J gene: TRBJ2-5; CDR3 DNA: TGTGCCAGCAGCTTTGGACAGGGTGAGGGGGAGACCCAGTACTTC; CDR3 protein: CASSFGQGEGETQYF
clone size: .; D gene: .; V gene: TRBV5-1; J gene: TRBJ2-7; CDR3 DNA: TGCGCCAGCAGCTTGATCTGGGAGAAGAACGAGCAGTACTTC; CDR3 protein: CASSLIWEKNEQYF